This T cell receptor (beta chain) was retrieved from a study of T cell repertoires in cytomegalovirus infection. The wider study: Both recently identified HLA-C-restricted and well-studied HLA-B-restricted CMV epitopes were used in the study. An indication of both CMV infection and matching HLA type came from public TCR beta signatures.

TCRdb redid the calling of the reads with MiXCR, one entry per CDR3 protein. The sample has fewer than 950,000 distinct CDR3 sequences; 32% are singletons. The ends lost 4 bases at V and 4 bases at J; junction bases unmatched: 13. The CDR3 spans 18 residues. Germline assignment: CDR1 LNHDA and CDR2 SQIVND (reference sequence). Regarding this clonotype: What it recognizes is unknown.

General study findings and limits: Across the ex vivo response, the dominant clonotypes were HLA-C-restricted CMV-specific TCR beta clonotypes.

V is TRBV19 and J is TRBJ1-5, with 10 bases that match TRBD1. The source was cultured CD8+ T cells from PBMCs, collected from culture after CMV antigen stimulation. This sequence was found in a human donor in good health (CMV status not recorded). Some clones in this sample may be carry-over from other donors' samples. The CDR3 reads CASSTVIRDRGSNQPQHF. CDR3 DNA sequence: TGTGCCAGTAGTACCGTCATTCGGGACAGGGGTTCAAATCAGCCCCAGCATTTT. Combining the CDR3 with reference TRBV19 and TRBJ1-5 gives the whole variable domain DGGITQSPKYLFRKEGQNVTLSCEQNLNHDAMYWYRQDPGQGLRLIYYSQIVNDFQKGDIAEGYSVSREKKESFPLTVTSAQKNPTAFYLCASSTVIRDRGSNQPQHFGDGTRLSIL.